This is a list of T cell receptor beta chains from one sample in a study of CD8+ T cells in alopecia areata. Libraries were prepared by immunoSEQ multiplex PCR; TCRdb keeps only in-frame clonotypes and omits some of them. This table has over 150,000 clones, roughly 64% appearing once. The input for sequencing was CD4+ T cells sorted from blood, taken at week 24, from a patient treated with tofacitinib. These receptors all stem from a human donor with alopecia areata. The CDR3 runs from the conserved cysteine through the conserved F or W. The D gene is left open where the match is weak. Size is omitted from some rows. Given values are once, few, many or a class for expanded clones.

cdr3_aa,cdr3_nt,d_call,j_call,v_call,clone_size
CSGRLAGTYEQYF,TGCAGCGGCCGATTAGCGGGTACCTACGAGCAGTACTTC,TRBD2,TRBJ2-7,TRBV29-1,few
CASRGVGEQFF,TGTGCCAGCCGAGGGGTTGGTGAGCAGTTCTTC,NA,TRBJ2-1,TRBV6-5,few
CASSLGWGTQYF,TGTGCCAGCAGCTTGGGCTGGGGGACCCAGTACTTC,NA,TRBJ2-5,TRBV7-9,NA
CASTRRKGGLNEQYF,TGTGCCAGCACCCGGCGAAAGGGAGGTCTTAACGAGCAGTACTTC,NA,TRBJ2-7,TRBV6-5,NA
CAIRKSGTQYF,TGTGCCATCAGGAAAAGTGGCACCCAGTACTTC,NA,TRBJ2-5,TRBV10-3,NA
CASSQAHEQFF,TGTGCCAGCAGCCAAGCCCATGAGCAGTTCTTC,NA,TRBJ2-1,TRBV7-6,few
CASSVGRGSYEQYF,TGTGCCAGCAGCGTAGGCAGGGGGTCCTACGAGCAGTACTTC,TRBD1,TRBJ2-7,TRBV9,few
CASSKEAAGAPGETQYF,TGCGCCAGCAGCAAAGAGGCAGCGGGAGCTCCTGGGGAGACCCAGTACTTC,TRBD2,TRBJ2-5,TRBV5-1,NA
CASSGRTGGDTGELFF,TGTGCCAGCAGCGGGCGGACAGGGGGCGACACCGGGGAGCTGTTTTTT,TRBD1,TRBJ2-2,TRBV7-2,NA
CSARQGDEQYF,TGCAGTGCTAGACAGGGAGACGAGCAGTACTTC,NA,TRBJ2-7,TRBV20-1,NA
CASSRGDPWVAGGYEQYF,TGTGCCAGCAGCCGAGGCGACCCTTGGGTAGCGGGGGGTTACGAGCAGTACTTC,TRBD2,TRBJ2-7,TRBV4-2,NA
CASSQEQANSPLHF,TGTGCCAGCAGCCAAGAACAGGCTAATTCACCCCTCCACTTT,NA,TRBJ1-6,TRBV4-2,NA
CASSQIPGQGAYEQYF,TGCGCCAGCAGCCAAATTCCGGGACAGGGAGCCTACGAGCAGTACTTC,TRBD1,TRBJ2-7,TRBV4-1,once
CASSAGLAGHQETQYF,TGTGCCAGCAGCGCGGGACTAGCGGGGCACCAAGAGACCCAGTACTTC,TRBD2,TRBJ2-5,TRBV7-9,NA
CSATGGSGTDTQYF,TGCAGCGCCACAGGGGGTTCTGGCACAGATACGCAGTATTTT,TRBD1,TRBJ2-3,TRBV29-1,few
CASSLAPISGRRGYEQYF,TGCGCCAGCAGCTTGGCTCCAATTAGCGGGAGACGGGGGTACGAGCAGTACTTC,TRBD2,TRBJ2-7,TRBV5-1,NA
CASSAGQGAAGANVLTF,TGTGCCAGCAGCGCGGGACAGGGGGCCGCTGGGGCCAACGTCCTGACTTTC,TRBD1,TRBJ2-6,TRBV7-3,NA
CASSVGTGSGYTF,TGCGCCAGCAGCGTCGGGACAGGGTCTGGCTACACCTTC,TRBD1,TRBJ1-2,TRBV5-1,NA
CASSSEQHYEQYF,TGTGCCAGCAGTTCCGAACAGCACTACGAGCAGTACTTC,NA,TRBJ2-7,TRBV2,NA
CASSPAGTSLSYEQYF,TGCGCCAGCAGCCCGGCCGGGACTAGCCTCTCCTACGAGCAGTACTTC,TRBD2,TRBJ2-7,TRBV4-3,NA
CASSSGDTQYF,TGTGCCAGCAGCAGTGGGGATACGCAGTATTTT,NA,TRBJ2-3,TRBV5-6,NA
CASSVGIYNEQFF,TGTGCCAGCAGCGTAGGAATCTACAATGAGCAGTTCTTC,NA,TRBJ2-1,TRBV9,NA
CSLKRRNQETQYF,TGCAGCCTCAAGAGGCGAAACCAAGAGACCCAGTACTTC,NA,TRBJ2-5,TRBV29-1,NA
CASSFKRSGGQETQYF,TGTGCCAGCAGCTTCAAAAGGAGCGGGGGACAAGAGACCCAGTACTTC,TRBD2,TRBJ2-5,TRBV7-2,NA
CASSASLEETQYF,TGCGCCAGCAGCGCGAGCCTCGAAGAGACCCAGTACTTC,NA,TRBJ2-5,TRBV5-1,NA
CAWSLGLRENSPLHF,TGTGCCTGGAGTCTAGGTTTAAGGGAGAATTCACCCCTCCACTTT,NA,TRBJ1-6,TRBV30,NA
CSVISSLQGYGGYTF,TGCAGCGTAATATCCTCCCTACAGGGGTACGGGGGCTACACCTTC,TRBD1,TRBJ1-2,TRBV29-1,NA
CASSLTGSIEQYF,TGTGCCAGCAGCTTGACAGGGTCGATCGAGCAGTACTTC,TRBD1,TRBJ2-7,TRBV7-9,NA
CASSVQGARGEKLFF,TGTGCCAGCAGCGTACAGGGGGCGAGGGGTGAAAAACTGTTTTTT,TRBD1,TRBJ1-4,TRBV9,NA
CASSEWGRGTDTQYF,TGTGCCAGCAGTGAATGGGGCAGGGGAACAGATACGCAGTATTTT,NA,TRBJ2-3,TRBV25-1,few
CASSIATANTEAFF,TGTGCCAGCTCTATTGCGACAGCGAACACTGAAGCTTTCTTT,NA,TRBJ1-1,TRBV5-6,NA
CSADNNYGYTF,TGCAGTGCTGACAATAACTATGGCTACACCTTC,NA,TRBJ1-2,TRBV20-1,NA
CASSAYRGHEQYF,TGTGCCAGCAGTGCCTACAGGGGCCACGAGCAGTACTTC,TRBD1,TRBJ2-7,TRBV2,few
CASRRTGGTGELFF,TGTGCCAGCAGGAGGACAGGGGGCACCGGGGAGCTGTTTTTT,TRBD1,TRBJ2-2,TRBV25-1,few
CASSEALGIQETQYF,TGTGCCAGCAGTGAAGCCCTCGGAATACAAGAGACCCAGTACTTC,NA,TRBJ2-5,TRBV6-1,few
CATLATNEQFF,TGTGCCACGCTAGCGACCAATGAGCAGTTCTTC,NA,TRBJ2-1,TRBV10-3,few
CASSQVVGVLSLAGANVLTF,TGCGCCAGCAGCCAAGTGGTTGGGGTCCTGAGCCTGGCTGGGGCCAACGTCCTGACTTTC,NA,TRBJ2-6,TRBV4-1,once
CAWSVGDRGSQPQHF,TGTGCCTGGAGTGTTGGGGACAGGGGGTCGCAGCCCCAGCATTTT,TRBD1,TRBJ1-5,TRBV30,NA
CASSAPGLVRNNEQFF,TGTGCCAGCAGTGCCCCGGGACTAGTTAGGAACAATGAGCAGTTCTTC,TRBD2,TRBJ2-1,TRBV6-1,NA
CATTENSGNTIYF,TGTGCAACGACCGAGAATTCTGGAAACACCATATATTTT,NA,TRBJ1-3,TRBV2,NA
CASSQGLAGGGKTQYF,TGTGCCAGCAGCCAGGGACTAGCGGGAGGGGGGAAGACCCAGTACTTC,TRBD2,TRBJ2-5,TRBV5-4,NA
CASSLEWGDYGYTF,TGCGCCAGCAGCTTGGAATGGGGAGACTATGGCTACACCTTC,NA,TRBJ1-2,TRBV5-1,NA
CASSLVVNTEAFF,TGTGCCAGCAGCTTGGTGGTCAACACTGAAGCTTTCTTT,NA,TRBJ1-1,TRBV5-6,NA
CASSSAPVSGANVLTF,TGTGCCAGCAGCTCCGCACCAGTCTCTGGGGCCAACGTCCTGACTTTC,NA,TRBJ2-6,TRBV7-3,NA
CASSLTGRHTEAFF,TGTGCCAGCAGCTTGACAGGTCGGCACACTGAAGCTTTCTTT,NA,TRBJ1-1,TRBV5-5,NA
CATSRAEGRGTYNEQFF,TGTGCCACCAGCAGAGCTGAGGGTCGGGGAACCTACAATGAGCAGTTCTTC,NA,TRBJ2-1,TRBV15,NA
CASSLGTSGRAYEQFF,TGTGCCAGCAGCCTAGGGACTAGCGGGAGGGCATATGAGCAGTTCTTC,TRBD2,TRBJ2-1,TRBV7-2,NA
CASKQAGGYTF,TGTGCCAGCAAGCAGGCTGGTGGCTACACCTTC,NA,TRBJ1-2,TRBV28,NA
CASSQVRQVYHNEQFF,TGTGCCAGCAGCCAAGTAAGGCAAGTTTACCACAATGAGCAGTTCTTC,NA,TRBJ2-1,TRBV4-2,NA
CASSPLTGGYNEQFF,TGTGCCAGCTCACCACTTACGGGGGGCTACAATGAGCAGTTCTTC,TRBD2,TRBJ2-1,TRBV18,few
CATRRSLQETQYF,TGTGCCACTCGTCGCTCCCTCCAAGAGACCCAGTACTTC,NA,TRBJ2-5,TRBV19,NA
CASSSDRWDTEAFF,TGTGCCAGCAGCTCGGACAGGTGGGACACTGAAGCTTTCTTT,TRBD1,TRBJ1-1,TRBV7-9,NA
CASSLEQLYEQYF,TGCGCCAGCAGCTTGGAACAACTCTACGAGCAGTACTTC,NA,TRBJ2-7,TRBV5-1,NA
CASSIRYGYTF,TGTGCCAGTAGTATCCGCTATGGCTACACCTTC,NA,TRBJ1-2,TRBV19,NA
CASSLYGATNEKLFF,TGCGCCAGCAGCTTGTACGGGGCAACTAATGAAAAACTGTTTTTT,NA,TRBJ1-4,TRBV5-1,NA
CTEDTRWWPLHF,TGCACGGAGGACACCCGATGGTGGCCCCTCCACTTT,NA,TRBJ1-6,TRBV29-1,once
CASGTSGNTDTQYF,TGCGCCAGCGGGACTAGCGGCAACACAGATACGCAGTATTTT,TRBD2,TRBJ2-3,TRBV5-1,NA
CAWNTAAYEQYF,TGTGCCTGGAACACAGCCGCCTACGAGCAGTACTTC,NA,TRBJ2-7,TRBV30,once
CSASVLHEQYF,TGCAGTGCTAGTGTCCTTCACGAGCAGTACTTC,NA,TRBJ2-7,TRBV20-1,few
CASSDPGQGDNEQFF,TGTGCCAGCAGTGACCCGGGACAGGGTGACAATGAGCAGTTCTTC,TRBD1,TRBJ2-1,TRBV25-1,NA